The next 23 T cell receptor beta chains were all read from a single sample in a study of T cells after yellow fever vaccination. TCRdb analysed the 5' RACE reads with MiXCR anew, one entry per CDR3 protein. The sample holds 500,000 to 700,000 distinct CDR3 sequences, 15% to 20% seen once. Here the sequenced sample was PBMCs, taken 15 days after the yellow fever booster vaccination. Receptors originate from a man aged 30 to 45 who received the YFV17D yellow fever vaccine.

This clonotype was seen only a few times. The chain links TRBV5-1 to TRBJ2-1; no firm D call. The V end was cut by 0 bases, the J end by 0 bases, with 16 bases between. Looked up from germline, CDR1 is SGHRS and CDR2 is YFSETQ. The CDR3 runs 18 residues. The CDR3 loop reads CASSLAEVSYSSYNEQFF. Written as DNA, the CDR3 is TGCGCCAGCAGCTTGGCCGAGGTCTCTTACAGCTCCTACAATGAGCAGTTCTTC.

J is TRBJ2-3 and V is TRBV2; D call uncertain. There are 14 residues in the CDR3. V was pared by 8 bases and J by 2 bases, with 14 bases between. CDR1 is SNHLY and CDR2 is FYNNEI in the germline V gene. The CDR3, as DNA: TGTGCCAGCTGGGGTAAGAAGACCACAGATACGCAGTATTTT. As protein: CASWGKKTTDTQYF.

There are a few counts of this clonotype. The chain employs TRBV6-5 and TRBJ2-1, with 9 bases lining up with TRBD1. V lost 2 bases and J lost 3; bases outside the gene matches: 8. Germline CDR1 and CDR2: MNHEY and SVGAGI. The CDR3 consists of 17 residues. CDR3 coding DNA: TGTGCCAGCAGTTACGGGGGGGGACAGGGTGTCTACAATGAGCAGTTCTTC. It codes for CASSYGGGQGVYNEQFF.

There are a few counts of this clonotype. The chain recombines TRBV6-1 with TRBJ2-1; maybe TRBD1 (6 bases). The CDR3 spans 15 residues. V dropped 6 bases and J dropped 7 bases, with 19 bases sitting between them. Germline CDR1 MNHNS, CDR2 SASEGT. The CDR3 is CASRTQGRAGNEQFF. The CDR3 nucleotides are TGTGCCAGCAGGACACAGGGAAGGGCGGGTAATGAGCAGTTCTTC.

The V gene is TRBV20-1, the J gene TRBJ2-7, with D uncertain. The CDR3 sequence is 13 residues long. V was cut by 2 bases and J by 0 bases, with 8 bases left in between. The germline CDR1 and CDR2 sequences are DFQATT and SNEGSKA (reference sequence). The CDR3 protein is CSARRSSSYEQYF. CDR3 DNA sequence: TGCAGTGCTAGAAGGTCGAGCTCCTACGAGCAGTACTTC.

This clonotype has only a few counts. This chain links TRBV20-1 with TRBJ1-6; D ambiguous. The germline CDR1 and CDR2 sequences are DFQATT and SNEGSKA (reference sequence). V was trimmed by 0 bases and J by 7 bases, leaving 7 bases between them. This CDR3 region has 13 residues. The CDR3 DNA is TGCAGTGCTAGAGAGGCAGCAAATTCACCCCTCCACTTT. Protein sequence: CSAREAANSPLHF.

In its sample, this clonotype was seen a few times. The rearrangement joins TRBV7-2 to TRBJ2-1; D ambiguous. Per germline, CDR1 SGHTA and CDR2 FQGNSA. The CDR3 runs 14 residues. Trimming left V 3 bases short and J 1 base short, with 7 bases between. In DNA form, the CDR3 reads TGTGCCAGCAGCTTGGCCTTTTCCTACAATGAGCAGTTCTTC. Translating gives CASSLAFSYNEQFF.

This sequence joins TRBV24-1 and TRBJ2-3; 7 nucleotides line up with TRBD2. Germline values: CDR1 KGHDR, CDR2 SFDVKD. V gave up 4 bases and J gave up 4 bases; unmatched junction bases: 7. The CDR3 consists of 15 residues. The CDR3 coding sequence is TGTGCCACCAGTGACCCGCGGGGAGGGGCAGATACGCAGTATTTT. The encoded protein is CATSDPRGGADTQYF.

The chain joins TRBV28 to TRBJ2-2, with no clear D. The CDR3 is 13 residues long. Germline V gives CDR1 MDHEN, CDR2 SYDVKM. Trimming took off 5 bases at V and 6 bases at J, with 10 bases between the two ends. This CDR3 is CASSPIRPGELFF. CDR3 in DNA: TGTGCCAGCAGTCCTATCCGTCCCGGGGAGCTGTTTTTT. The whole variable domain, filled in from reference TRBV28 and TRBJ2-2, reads DVKVTQSSRYLVKRTGEKVFLECVQDMDHENMFWYRQDPGLGLRLIYFSYDVKMKEKGDIPEGYSVSREKKERFSLILESASTNQTSMYLCASSPIRPGELFFGEGSRLTVL.

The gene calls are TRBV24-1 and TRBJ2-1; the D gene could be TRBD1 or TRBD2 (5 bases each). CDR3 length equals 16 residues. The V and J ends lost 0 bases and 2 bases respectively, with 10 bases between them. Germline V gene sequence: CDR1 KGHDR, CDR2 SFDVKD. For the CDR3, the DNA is TGTGCCACCAGTGATTTGGGGACGGGGACCTACAATGAGCAGTTCTTC. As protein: CATSDLGTGTYNEQFF.

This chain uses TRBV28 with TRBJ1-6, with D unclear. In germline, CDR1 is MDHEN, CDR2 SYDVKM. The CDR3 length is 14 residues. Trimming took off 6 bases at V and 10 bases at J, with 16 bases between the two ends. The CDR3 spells CASSPRWANSPLHF. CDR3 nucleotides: TGTGCCAGCAGCCCCCGCTGGGCCAACTCACCCCTCCACTTT.

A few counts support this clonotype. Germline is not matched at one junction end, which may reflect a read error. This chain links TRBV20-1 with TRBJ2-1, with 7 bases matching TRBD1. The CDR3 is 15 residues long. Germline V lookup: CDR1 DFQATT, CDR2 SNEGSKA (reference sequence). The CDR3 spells CSARGGQLFYNEQFF. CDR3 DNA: TGCAGTGCAAGAGGGGGACAGCTATTCTACAATGAGCAGTTCTTC.

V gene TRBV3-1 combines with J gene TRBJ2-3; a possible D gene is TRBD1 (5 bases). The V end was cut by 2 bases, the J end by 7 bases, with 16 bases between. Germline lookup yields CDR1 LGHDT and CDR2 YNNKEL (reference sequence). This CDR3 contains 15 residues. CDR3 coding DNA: TGTGCCAGCAGCCAACCCTTACGATCAGGGAATACGCAGTATTTT. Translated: CASSQPLRSGNTQYF.

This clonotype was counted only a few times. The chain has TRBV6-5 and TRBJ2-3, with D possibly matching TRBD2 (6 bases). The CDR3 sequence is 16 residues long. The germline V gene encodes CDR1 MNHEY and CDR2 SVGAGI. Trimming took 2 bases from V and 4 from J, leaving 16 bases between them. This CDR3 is CASSYRGTRRADTQYF. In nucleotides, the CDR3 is TGTGCCAGCAGTTACCGCGGGACCAGGAGGGCAGATACGCAGTATTTT.

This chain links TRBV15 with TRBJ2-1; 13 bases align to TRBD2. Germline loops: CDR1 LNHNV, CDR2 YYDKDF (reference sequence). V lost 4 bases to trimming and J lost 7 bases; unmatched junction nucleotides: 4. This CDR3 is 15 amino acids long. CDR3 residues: CATSTEGLAGNEQFF. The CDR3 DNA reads TGTGCCACCAGCACAGAGGGACTAGCGGGGAATGAGCAGTTCTTC. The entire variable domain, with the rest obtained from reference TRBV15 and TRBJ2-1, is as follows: DAMVIQNPRYQVTQFGKPVTLSCSQTLNHNVMYWYQQKSSQAPKLLFHYYDKDFNNEADTPDNFQSRRPNTSFCFLDIRSPGLGDTAMYLCATSTEGLAGNEQFFGPGTRLTVL.

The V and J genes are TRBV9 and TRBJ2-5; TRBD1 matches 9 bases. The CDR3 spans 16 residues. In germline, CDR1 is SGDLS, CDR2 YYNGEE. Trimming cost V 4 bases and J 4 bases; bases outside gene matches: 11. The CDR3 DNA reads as TGTGCCAGCAGCCTAACAGGGGGCCCGAATTTAGAGACCCAGTACTTC. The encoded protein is CASSLTGGPNLETQYF.

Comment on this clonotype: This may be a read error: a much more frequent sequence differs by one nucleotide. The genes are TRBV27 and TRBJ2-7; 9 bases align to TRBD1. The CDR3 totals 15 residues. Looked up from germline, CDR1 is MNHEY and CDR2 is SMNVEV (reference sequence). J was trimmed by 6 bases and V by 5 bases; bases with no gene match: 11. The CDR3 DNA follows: TGTGCCAGCAGTCGGTGGGACAGGGCTACGGTCGAGCAGTACTTC. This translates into CASSRWDRATVEQYF.

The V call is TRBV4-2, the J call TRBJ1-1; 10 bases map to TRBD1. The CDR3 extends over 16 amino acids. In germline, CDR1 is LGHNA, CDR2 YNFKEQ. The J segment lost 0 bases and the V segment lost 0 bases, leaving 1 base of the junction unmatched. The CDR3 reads CASSQEGQGMNTEAFF. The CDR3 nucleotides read TGTGCCAGCAGCCAAGAGGGACAGGGGATGAACACTGAAGCTTTCTTT.

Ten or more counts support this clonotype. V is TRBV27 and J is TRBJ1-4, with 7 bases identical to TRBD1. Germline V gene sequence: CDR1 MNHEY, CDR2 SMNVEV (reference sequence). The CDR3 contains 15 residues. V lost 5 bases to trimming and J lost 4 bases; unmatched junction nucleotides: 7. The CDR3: CASSPPGQLNEKLFF. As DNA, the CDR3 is TGTGCCAGCAGTCCCCCGGGACAGCTTAATGAAAAACTGTTTTTT.

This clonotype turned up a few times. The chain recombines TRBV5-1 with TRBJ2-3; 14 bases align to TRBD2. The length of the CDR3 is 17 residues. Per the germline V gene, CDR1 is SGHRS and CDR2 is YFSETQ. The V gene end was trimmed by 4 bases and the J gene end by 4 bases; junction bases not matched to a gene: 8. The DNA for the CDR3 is TGCGCCAGCAGCCCCTGGACTAGCGGGAGGAAGTCAGATACGCAGTATTTT. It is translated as CASSPWTSGRKSDTQYF. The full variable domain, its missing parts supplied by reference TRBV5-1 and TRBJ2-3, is KAGVTQTPRYLIKTRGQQVTLSCSPISGHRSVSWYQQTPGQGLQFLFEYFSETQRNKGNFPGRFSGRQFSNSRSEMNVSTLELGDSALYLCASSPWTSGRKSDTQYFGPGTRLTVL.

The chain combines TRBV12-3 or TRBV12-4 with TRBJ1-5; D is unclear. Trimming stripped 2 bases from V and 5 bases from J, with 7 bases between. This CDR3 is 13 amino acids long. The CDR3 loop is CASSLRVDQPQHF. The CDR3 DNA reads TGTGCCAGCAGTTTACGAGTTGATCAGCCCCAGCATTTT.

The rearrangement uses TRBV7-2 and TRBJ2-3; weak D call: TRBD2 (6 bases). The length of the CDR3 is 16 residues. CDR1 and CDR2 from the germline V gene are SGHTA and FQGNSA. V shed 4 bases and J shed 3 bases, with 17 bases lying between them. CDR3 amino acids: CASSSSPGTGTDTQYF. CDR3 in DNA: TGTGCCAGCAGCTCGTCCCCTGGGACTGGAACAGATACGCAGTATTTT.

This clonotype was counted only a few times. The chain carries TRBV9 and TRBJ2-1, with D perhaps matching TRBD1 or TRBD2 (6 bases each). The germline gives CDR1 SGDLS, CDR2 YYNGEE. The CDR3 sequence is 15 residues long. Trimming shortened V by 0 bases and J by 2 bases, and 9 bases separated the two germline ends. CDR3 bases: TGTGCCAGCAGCGTAGGGAGGGGGGCCTACAATGAGCAGTTCTTC. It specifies CASSVGRGAYNEQFF.